A single sample is the source of the 10 T cell receptor beta chains below, sequenced in a study of patients and donors after allogeneic stem cell transplantation. TCRdb re-analysed the RT-PCR reads in MiXCR, keeping a single row per CDR3 protein. Among about a million distinct CDR3 sequences, more than 15% were seen once, and the ten largest hold 5% to 7.5%. Sequencing input: blood, either unsorted or a sorted T cell fraction (not recorded which). Receptors were obtained from a human donor who was either an allogeneic HSCT recipient or a stem cell or donor lymphocyte infusion donor (not recorded which). It is not recorded whose cells these are; they may come from a transplant donor.

This clonotype was recorded many times. This rearrangement joins TRBV20-1 to TRBJ1-2; no firm D call. V was cut by 3 bases and J by 6 bases, with 8 bases left in between. Looked up from germline, CDR1 is DFQATT and CDR2 is SNEGSKA (reference sequence). The CDR3 contains 11 residues. The CDR3 region is CSASGTNGYTF. The DNA of the CDR3 is TGCAGTGCTAGTGGAACCAATGGCTACACCTTC.

In its sample, this clonotype was seen many times. The chain carries TRBV24-1 and TRBJ2-1; possible D gene TRBD1, 6 bases. The CDR3 loop spans 15 amino acids. V was trimmed by 4 bases and J by 0 bases, leaving 9 bases between them. Germline V lookup: CDR1 KGHDR, CDR2 SFDVKD. This CDR3 reads CATSEGASSYNEQFF. CDR3 in DNA: TGTGCCACCAGTGAGGGGGCAAGCTCCTACAATGAGCAGTTCTTC.

This clonotype was observed a handful of times. The chain carries TRBV20-1 and TRBJ1-5; D is perhaps TRBD1 (5 bases). The V and J ends lost 6 bases and 8 bases respectively, with 17 bases between them. The CDR3 is 13 residues long. Per germline, CDR1 DFQATT and CDR2 SNEGSKA (reference sequence). CDR3 in DNA: TGCAGTGCCCAAGGGCAGGGCGTAGAGCCCCAGCATTTT. Protein: CSAQGQGVEPQHF.

This clonotype was detected ten times or more. The chain joins TRBV27 to TRBJ1-5; D is unclear. Germline values: CDR1 MNHEY, CDR2 SMNVEV (reference sequence). Trimming cost V 2 bases and J 3 bases, with 5 bases left between them. The CDR3 is made up of 13 amino acids. The CDR3 sequence: CASSLVPNQPQHF. The CDR3 DNA sequence: TGTGCCAGCAGTTTAGTCCCCAATCAGCCCCAGCATTTT.

The rearrangement uses TRBV7-3 and TRBJ1-1; 8 nucleotides line up with TRBD1. Per the germline V gene, CDR1 is SGHTA and CDR2 is FQGTGA. After removal of 6 bases from V and 1 base from J, the junction contained 4 bases not matched to a gene. The CDR3 consists of 14 residues. The CDR3: CASRLGTGNTEAFF. In DNA form, the CDR3 reads TGTGCCAGCAGACTAGGGACAGGGAACACTGAAGCTTTCTTT.

The rearrangement uses TRBV7-2 and TRBJ2-3; TRBD2 matches at 7 bases. CDR3 length: 16 amino acids. CDR1 is SGHTA and CDR2 is FQGNSA in the germline V gene. Losses at the gene ends were 1 base for V and 3 bases for J; bases not matched to a gene: 7. CDR3 in amino acids: CASSLVSGTITDTQYF. DNA for the CDR3: TGTGCCAGCAGCTTAGTCTCCGGGACTATTACAGATACGCAGTATTTT.

This clonotype was seen a handful of times. The chain employs TRBV6-2 or TRBV6-3 and TRBJ1-1, with D possibly matching TRBD1 (5 bases). Trimming pared 2 bases from V and 1 base from J, leaving 11 bases between. CDR1 is MNHEY, CDR2 SVGEGT, per germline. The length of the CDR3 is 15 residues. The CDR3 coding sequence is TGTGCCAGCAGTTACATGTTGAGGGGGAACACTGAAGCTTTCTTT. It translates to CASSYMLRGNTEAFF.

The chain carries TRBV28 and TRBJ2-1, with TRBD2 matching over 10 bases. In germline, CDR1 is MDHEN, CDR2 SYDVKM. This CDR3 has 13 residues. The CDR3 sequence: CAVAGGSYNEQFF. The CDR3 region has the DNA TGTGCTGTAGCGGGAGGCTCCTACAATGAGCAGTTCTTC.

This rearrangement joins TRBV2 to TRBJ2-3; 8 bases map to TRBD1. There are 15 residues in the CDR3. V trimming: 7 bases; J trimming: 0 bases; junction bases outside the gene matches: 6. CDR1 and CDR2 from the germline V gene are SNHLY and FYNNEI. CDR3 protein: CASKGDRGSTDTQYF. The CDR3 DNA follows: TGTGCCAGCAAGGGCGACAGGGGTAGCACAGATACGCAGTATTTT.

The rearrangement joins TRBV9 to TRBJ2-3; 8 bases line up with TRBD1. Germline lookup yields CDR1 SGDLS and CDR2 YYNGEE. The CDR3 is 14 amino acids. J was trimmed by 4 bases and V by 5 bases; bases with no gene match: 6. The CDR3 sequence: CASSFGQGPDTQYF. In DNA, the CDR3 is TGTGCCAGCAGTTTTGGACAGGGTCCAGATACGCAGTATTTT.